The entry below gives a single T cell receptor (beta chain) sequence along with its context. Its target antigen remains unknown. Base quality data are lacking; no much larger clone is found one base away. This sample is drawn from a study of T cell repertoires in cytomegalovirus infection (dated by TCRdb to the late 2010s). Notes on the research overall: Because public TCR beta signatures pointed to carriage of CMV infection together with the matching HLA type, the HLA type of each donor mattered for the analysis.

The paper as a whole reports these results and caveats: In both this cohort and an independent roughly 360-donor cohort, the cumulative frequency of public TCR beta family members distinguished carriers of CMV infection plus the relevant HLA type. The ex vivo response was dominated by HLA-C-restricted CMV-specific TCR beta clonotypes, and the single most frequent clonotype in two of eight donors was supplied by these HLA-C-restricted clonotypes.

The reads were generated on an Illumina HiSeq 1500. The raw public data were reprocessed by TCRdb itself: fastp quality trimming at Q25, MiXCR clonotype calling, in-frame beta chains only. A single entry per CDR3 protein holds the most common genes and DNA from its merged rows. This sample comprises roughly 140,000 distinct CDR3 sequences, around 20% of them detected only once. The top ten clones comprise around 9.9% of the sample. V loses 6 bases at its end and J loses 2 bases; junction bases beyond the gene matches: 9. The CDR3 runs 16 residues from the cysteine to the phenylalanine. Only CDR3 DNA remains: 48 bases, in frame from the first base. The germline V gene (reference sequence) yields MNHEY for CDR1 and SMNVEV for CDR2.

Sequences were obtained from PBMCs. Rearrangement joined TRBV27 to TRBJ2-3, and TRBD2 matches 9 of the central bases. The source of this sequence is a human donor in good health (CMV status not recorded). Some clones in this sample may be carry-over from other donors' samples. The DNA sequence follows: TGTGCCAGCAGAACACTAGCGGGTATCTTCACAGATACGCAGTATTTT. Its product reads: CASRTLAGIFTDTQYF.